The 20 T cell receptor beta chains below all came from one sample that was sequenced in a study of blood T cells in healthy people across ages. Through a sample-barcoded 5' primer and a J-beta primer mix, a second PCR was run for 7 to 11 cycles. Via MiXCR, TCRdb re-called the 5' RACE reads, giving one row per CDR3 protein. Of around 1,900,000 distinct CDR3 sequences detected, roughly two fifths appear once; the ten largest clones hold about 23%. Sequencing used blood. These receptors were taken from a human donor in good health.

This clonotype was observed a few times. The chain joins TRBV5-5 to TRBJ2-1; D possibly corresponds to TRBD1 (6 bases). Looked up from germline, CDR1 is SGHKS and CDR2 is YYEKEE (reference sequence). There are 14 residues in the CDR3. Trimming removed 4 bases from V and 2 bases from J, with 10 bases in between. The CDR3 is CASSATGAYNEQFF. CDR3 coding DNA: TGTGCCAGCAGCGCGACAGGTGCCTACAATGAGCAGTTCTTC.

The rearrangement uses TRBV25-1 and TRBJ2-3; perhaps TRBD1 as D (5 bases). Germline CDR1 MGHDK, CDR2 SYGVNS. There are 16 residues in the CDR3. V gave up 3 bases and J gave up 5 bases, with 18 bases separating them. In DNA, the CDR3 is TGTGCCAGCAGTGAGATCGCAGGGTTTGACGGAGATACGCAGTATTTT. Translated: CASSEIAGFDGDTQYF.

Here the CDR3 DNA reads TGTGCCAGCAGTGAATACTTTCGGACAGGGGAAACCTACGAGCAGTACTTC. This gives the protein CASSEYFRTGETYEQYF. The gene calls are TRBV25-1 and TRBJ2-7; 9 bases map to TRBD1. CDR1 is MGHDK and CDR2 is SYGVNS in the germline V gene. Trimming took 0 bases from V and 2 from J; bases not matched to a gene: 8. The CDR3 is 17 residues long.

CDR3 DNA sequence: TGCAGCGTTGAAGGGACCTACTATGGCTACACCTTC. Protein product: CSVEGTYYGYTF. The V gene is TRBV29-1, the J gene TRBJ1-2; unclear D gene. Looked up from germline, CDR1 is SQVTM and CDR2 is ANQGSEA. CDR3 size: 12 residues. Trimming pared 1 base from V and 3 bases from J, leaving 6 bases between.

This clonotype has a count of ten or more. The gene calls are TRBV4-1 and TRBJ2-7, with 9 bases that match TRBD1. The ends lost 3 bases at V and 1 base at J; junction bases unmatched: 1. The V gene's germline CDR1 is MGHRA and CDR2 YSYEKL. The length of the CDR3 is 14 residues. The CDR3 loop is CASSHGTGSYEQYF. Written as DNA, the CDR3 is TGCGCCAGCAGCCATGGGACAGGGTCCTACGAGCAGTACTTC.

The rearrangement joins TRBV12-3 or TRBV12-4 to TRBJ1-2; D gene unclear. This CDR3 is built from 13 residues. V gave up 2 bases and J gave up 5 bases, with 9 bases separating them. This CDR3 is CASSLNNFYGYTF. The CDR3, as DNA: TGTGCCAGCAGTTTAAACAACTTTTATGGCTACACCTTC.

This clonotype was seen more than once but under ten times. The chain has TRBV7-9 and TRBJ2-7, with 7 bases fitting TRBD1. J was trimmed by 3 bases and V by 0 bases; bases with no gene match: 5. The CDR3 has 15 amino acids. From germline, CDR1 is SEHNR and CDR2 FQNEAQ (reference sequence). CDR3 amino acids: CASSLAYRQGYEQYF. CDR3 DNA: TGTGCCAGCAGCTTAGCCTACCGACAGGGCTACGAGCAGTACTTC.

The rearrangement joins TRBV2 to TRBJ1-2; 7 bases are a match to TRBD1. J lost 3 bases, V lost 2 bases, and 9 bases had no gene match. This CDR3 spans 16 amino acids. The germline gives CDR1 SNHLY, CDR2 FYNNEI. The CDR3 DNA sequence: TGTGCCAGCAGTGAAACGTTAGGGGGCGCTGACTATGGCTACACCTTC. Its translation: CASSETLGGADYGYTF.

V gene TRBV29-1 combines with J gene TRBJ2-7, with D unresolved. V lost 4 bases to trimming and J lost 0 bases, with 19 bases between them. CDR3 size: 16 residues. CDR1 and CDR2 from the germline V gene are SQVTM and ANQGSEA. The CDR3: CSVALGFGDSSYEQYF. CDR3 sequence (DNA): TGCAGCGTTGCGTTAGGGTTTGGGGATAGCTCCTACGAGCAGTACTTC.

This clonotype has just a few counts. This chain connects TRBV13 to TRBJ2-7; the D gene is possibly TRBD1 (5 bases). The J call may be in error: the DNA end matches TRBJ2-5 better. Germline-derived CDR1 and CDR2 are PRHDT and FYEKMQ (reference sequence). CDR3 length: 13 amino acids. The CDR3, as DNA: TGTGCCAGCAGCACGTGGGGCCGGGAGACCCAGTACTTC. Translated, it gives CASSTWGRETQYF.

CDR3 nucleotide sequence: TGTGCCAGCAGCCACCTGACTAGCGGGGTCGCAGATACGCAGTATTTT. Encoded protein: CASSHLTSGVADTQYF. J is TRBJ2-3 and V is TRBV3-1; TRBD2 aligns across 11 bases. Losses at the gene ends were 3 bases for V and 4 bases for J; bases not matched to a gene: 6. From germline, CDR1 is LGHDT and CDR2 YNNKEL (reference sequence). CDR3 length: 16 amino acids.

The CDR3 loop is CASSLSYLRTQYF. The CDR3 region has the DNA TGTGCCAGCAGTTTGAGTTACCTGAGGACCCAGTACTTC. The rearrangement links TRBV12-3 or TRBV12-4 to TRBJ2-5; unclear D gene. This CDR3 is 13 amino acids long. Trimming took 3 bases from V and 7 from J, leaving 12 bases between them.

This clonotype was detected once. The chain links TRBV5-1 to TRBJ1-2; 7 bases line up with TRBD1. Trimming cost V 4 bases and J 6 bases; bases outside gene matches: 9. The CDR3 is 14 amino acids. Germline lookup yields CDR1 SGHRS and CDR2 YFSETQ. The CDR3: CASSQTNRGHGYTF. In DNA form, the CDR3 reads TGCGCCAGCAGCCAGACCAATAGGGGGCATGGCTACACCTTC.

In nucleotides, the CDR3 is TGCGCCAGCAGCCCCGGGACAGGGAGCAATGAAAAACTGTTTTTT. Its protein is CASSPGTGSNEKLFF. The rearrangement uses TRBV5-1 and TRBJ1-4, with 9 bases aligning to TRBD1. The CDR3 contains 15 residues. CDR1 SGHRS and CDR2 YFSETQ come from the germline V gene. V shed 4 bases and J 5 bases; nucleotides not matched to a gene: 6.

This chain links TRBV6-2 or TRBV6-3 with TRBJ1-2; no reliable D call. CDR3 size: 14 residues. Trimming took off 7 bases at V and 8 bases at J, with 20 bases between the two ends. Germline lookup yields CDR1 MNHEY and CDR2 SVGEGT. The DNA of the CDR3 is TGTGCCAGCACCGACCCCAGACGCGAAGGAGGCTACACCTTC. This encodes CASTDPRREGGYTF.

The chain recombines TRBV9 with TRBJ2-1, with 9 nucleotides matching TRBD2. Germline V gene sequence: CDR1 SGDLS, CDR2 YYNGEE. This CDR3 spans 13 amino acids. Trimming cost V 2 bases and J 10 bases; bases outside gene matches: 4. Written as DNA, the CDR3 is TGTGCCAGCAGCGTCCTAGCGGGGTACGAGCAGTTCTTC. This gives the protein CASSVLAGYEQFF.

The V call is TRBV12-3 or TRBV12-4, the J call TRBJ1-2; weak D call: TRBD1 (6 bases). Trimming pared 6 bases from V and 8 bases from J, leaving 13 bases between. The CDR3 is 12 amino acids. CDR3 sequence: CASSHREGGYTF. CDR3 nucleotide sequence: TGTGCCAGCAGCCACAGGGAGGGAGGCTACACCTTC.

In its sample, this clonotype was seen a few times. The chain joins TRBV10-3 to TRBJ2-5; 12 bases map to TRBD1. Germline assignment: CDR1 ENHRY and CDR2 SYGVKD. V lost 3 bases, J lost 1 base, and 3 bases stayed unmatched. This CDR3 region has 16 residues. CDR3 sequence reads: CAISDGTGGFQETQYF. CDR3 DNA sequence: TGTGCCATCAGTGATGGGACAGGGGGCTTCCAAGAGACCCAGTACTTC.

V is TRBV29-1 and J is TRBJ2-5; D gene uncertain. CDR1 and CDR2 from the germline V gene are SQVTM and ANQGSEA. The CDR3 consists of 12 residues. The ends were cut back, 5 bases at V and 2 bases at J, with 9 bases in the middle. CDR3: CSVRVVQETQYF. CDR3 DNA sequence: TGCAGCGTTCGGGTAGTTCAAGAGACCCAGTACTTC.

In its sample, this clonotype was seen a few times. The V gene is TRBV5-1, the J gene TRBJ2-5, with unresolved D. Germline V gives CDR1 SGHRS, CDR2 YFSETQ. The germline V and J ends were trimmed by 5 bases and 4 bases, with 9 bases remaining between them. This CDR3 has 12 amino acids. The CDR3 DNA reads TGCGCCAGCAGGGTGGCAGGAGAGACCCAGTACTTC. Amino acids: CASRVAGETQYF.